Following are 22 T cell receptor beta chains from one sample sequenced in a study of T cells in Graves' hyperthyroidism and ophthalmopathy. Researchers took RNA transcripts and amplified the TCR beta CDR3 regions from them. First-round RT-PCR with HTBI primers amplified the TCR CDR3 region. TCRdb independently ran MiXCR on the multiplex PCR reads; one entry per CDR3 protein. The sample includes approximately 640,000 distinct CDR3 sequences, 15% to 20% of them seen just once. The sequencing sample was made of blood. These receptors were collected from a woman in her 30s with Graves' hyperthyroidism.

The genes are TRBV20-1 and TRBJ2-5; D perhaps matches TRBD2 (6 bases). The germline V gene has CDR1 DFQATT and CDR2 SNEGSKA (reference sequence). Deletions cut 1 base from V and 4 bases from J, with 19 bases between. This CDR3 comprises 16 residues. The CDR3 DNA follows: TGCAGTGCTAGAGGGGTGGGAGGAGTCTTGGGAGAGACCCAGTACTTC. Protein product: CSARGVGGVLGETQYF.

The CDR3 sequence is CASSFIRISGRAFF. CDR3 DNA: TGCGCCAGCAGCTTTATTAGGATCTCGGGGAGAGCTTTCTTT. The rearrangement uses TRBV5-1 and TRBJ1-1; no firm D call. The CDR3 consists of 14 residues. CDR1 and CDR2 (germline): SGHRS, YFSETQ. The V end was cut by 2 bases, the J end by 10 bases, with 18 bases between.

This chain uses TRBV5-1 with TRBJ2-3; 7 nucleotides align to TRBD1. The J segment lost 6 bases and the V segment lost 4 bases, leaving 11 bases of the junction unmatched. Germline V gives CDR1 SGHRS, CDR2 YFSETQ. There are 15 residues in the CDR3. As DNA, the CDR3 is TGCGCCAGCAGCGGACAAGGGGGCTGGGCGGATACGCAGTATTTT. This codes for CASSGQGGWADTQYF.

In this sample, this clonotype turned up many times. The genes are TRBV3-1 and TRBJ2-7, with a possible D match to TRBD2 (5 bases). The germline V gene encodes CDR1 LGHDT and CDR2 YNNKEL (reference sequence). The CDR3 totals 14 residues. The germline V and J ends were trimmed by 1 base and 2 bases, with 9 bases remaining between them. As DNA, the CDR3 is TGTGCCAGCAGCCAAGGAGGGAGCACCTACGAGCAGTACTTC. This codes for CASSQGGSTYEQYF.

This clonotype was detected ten times or more. The CDR3 protein is CASSSWGGNQPQHF. CDR3 in DNA: TGCGCCAGCAGCTCGTGGGGCGGCAATCAGCCCCAGCATTTT. The rearrangement joins TRBV5-1 to TRBJ1-5, with D perhaps matching TRBD1 (5 bases). Trimming took 3 bases from V and 2 from J, leaving 9 bases between them. Germline CDR1 is SGHRS and CDR2 is YFSETQ. This CDR3 comprises 14 residues.

This clonotype occurred a few times. CDR3 loop: CASRDVGVTQYF. DNA for the CDR3: TGTGCCAGCCGCGATGTGGGAGTTACGCAGTATTTT. The rearrangement links TRBV7-9 to TRBJ2-3, with D perhaps TRBD2 (5 bases). V gave up 8 bases and J gave up 8 bases, with 14 bases separating them. The length of the CDR3 is 12 residues. CDR1 and CDR2 (germline): SEHNR, FQNEAQ (reference sequence).

Ten or more counts support this clonotype. The chain is built from TRBV30 and TRBJ1-5, with 7 bases lining up with TRBD1. This CDR3 comprises 15 residues. From germline, CDR1 is GTSNPN and CDR2 SVGIG (reference sequence). The V segment lost 0 bases and the J segment 2 bases; nucleotides outside the gene matches: 4. The CDR3 bases are TGTGCCTGGAGTGTACAGGGGTATCGCAATCAGCCCCAGCATTTT. Its protein is CAWSVQGYRNQPQHF.

This clonotype was detected only a few times. Germline is not matched at one junction end, which may reflect a read error. The V gene is TRBV2, the J gene TRBJ1-2, with 8 bases aligning to TRBD1. The CDR3 covers 17 residues. The germline gives CDR1 SNHLY, CDR2 FYNNEI. DNA for the CDR3: TGTGCCAGCAGCGAAGGGCTCAGGGGGCAGGATAACTATGGCTACACCTTC. It codes for CASSEGLRGQDNYGYTF. Filled out from reference TRBV2 and TRBJ1-2, the complete variable domain reads EPEVTQTPSHQVTQMGQEVILRCVPISNHLYFYWYRQILGQKVEFLVSFYNNEISEKSEIFDDQFSVERPDGSNFTLKIRSTKLEDSAMYFCASSEGLRGQDNYGYTFGSGTRLTVV.

This clonotype was seen repeatedly, ten times or more. The chain links TRBV28 to TRBJ2-3, with TRBD2 identical over 9 bases. The germline V gene encodes CDR1 MDHEN and CDR2 SYDVKM. This CDR3 is built from 14 residues. Unmatched junction bases numbered 4, after V lost 7 bases and J lost 2 bases. The CDR3 DNA sequence: TGTGCCAGCAAGTTAGCGGGGGCCACAGATACGCAGTATTTT. Translating it yields CASKLAGATDTQYF. Full variable domain (remainder filled in from reference TRBV28 and TRBJ2-3): DVKVTQSSRYLVKRTGEKVFLECVQDMDHENMFWYRQDPGLGLRLIYFSYDVKMKEKGDIPEGYSVSREKKERFSLILESASTNQTSMYLCASKLAGATDTQYFGPGTRLTVL.

This clonotype was seen only a few times. V and J are TRBV10-2 and TRBJ1-6; 8 positions agree with TRBD1. The germline CDR1 and CDR2 sequences are WSHSY and SAAADI. The CDR3 spans 15 residues. Unmatched junction bases numbered 5, after V lost 5 bases and J lost 5 bases. The CDR3: CASSQTGVNNSPLHF. The CDR3, as DNA: TGCGCCAGCAGTCAGACAGGGGTGAATAATTCACCCCTCCACTTT.

This chain connects TRBV14 to TRBJ2-3, with 8 bases that match TRBD2. The CDR3 has 17 residues. Germline values: CDR1 SGHDN, CDR2 FVKESK. The ends lost 3 bases at V and 5 bases at J; junction bases unmatched: 13. The CDR3 coding sequence is TGTGCCAGCAGCCATACCGGGACTAGTTTCTTCGAAGATACGCAGTATTTT. Translated: CASSHTGTSFFEDTQYF.

The V gene is TRBV7-9, the J gene TRBJ1-1, with 9 bases identical to TRBD1. V was pared by 2 bases and J by 7 bases, with 5 bases of the junction left unmatched. The V gene's germline CDR1 is SEHNR and CDR2 FQNEAQ (reference sequence). The CDR3 has 14 amino acids. In nucleotides, the CDR3 is TGTGCCAGCAGCTTACCCGGACAGGGGAATGAAGCTTTCTTT. Translation: CASSLPGQGNEAFF. The whole variable domain, filled in from reference TRBV7-9 and TRBJ1-1, reads DTGVSQNPRHKITKRGQNVTFRCDPISEHNRLYWYRQTLGQGPEFLTYFQNEAQLEKSRLLSDRFSAERPKGSFSTLEIQRTEQGDSAMYLCASSLPGQGNEAFFGQGTRLTVV.

Only one count was recorded for this clonotype. A much larger clone sits a single nucleotide away, making a read error possible. The CDR3 reads CASSFSDSSTGTQYF. The CDR3 nucleotides are TGTGCCAGCAGCTTTTCGGACAGTAGCACAGGTACGCAGTATTTT. This chain uses TRBV13 with TRBJ2-3; perhaps TRBD1 as D (6 bases). The CDR3 runs to 15 residues. Germline CDR1 and CDR2: PRHDT and FYEKMQ (reference sequence). Together with reference TRBV13 and TRBJ2-3, the CDR3 gives the full variable domain: AAGVIQSPRHLIKEKRETATLKCYPIPRHDTVYWYQQGPGQDPQFLISFYEKMQSDKGSIPDRFSAQQFSDYHSELNMSSLELGDSALYFCASSFSDSSTGTQYFGPGTRLTVL.

The V and J genes are TRBV6-4 and TRBJ2-7; 7 nucleotides match TRBD1. This CDR3 is built from 13 residues. Germline values: CDR1 MRHNA, CDR2 SNTAGT. Unmatched junction bases numbered 6, after V lost 5 bases and J lost 5 bases. For the CDR3, the DNA is TGTGCCAGCAGTTTTCAAGGGGGCCACGAGCAGTACTTC. Its translation is CASSFQGGHEQYF.

In this sample, this clonotype turned up a few times. The chain joins TRBV18 to TRBJ2-7; D is perhaps TRBD1 or TRBD2 (5 bases each). Trimming shortened V by 1 base and J by 4 bases, and 14 bases separated the two germline ends. The CDR3 contains 15 residues. Germline CDR1 is KGHSH and CDR2 is LQKENI. CDR3 DNA: TGTGCCAGCTCACCACTACCCGGGGACGGGTACGAGCAGTACTTC. It translates to CASSPLPGDGYEQYF.

This clonotype was observed at least ten times. One junction end does not reproduce the germline sequence, and a read error may be involved. The V call is TRBV28, the J call TRBJ1-2; weak D call: TRBD1 (5 bases). The CDR3 loop spans 14 amino acids. Germline CDR1 MDHEN, CDR2 SYDVKM. CDR3 residues: CASSPADTNYDYTF. CDR3 coding DNA: TGTGCCAGCAGTCCCGCGGACACGAACTATGACTACACCTTC.

In this sample, this clonotype turned up many times. The rearrangement joins TRBV28 to TRBJ1-2, with no clear D. Trimming shortened V by 4 bases and J by 0 bases, and 3 bases separated the two germline ends. This CDR3 region has 12 residues. Looked up from germline, CDR1 is MDHEN and CDR2 is SYDVKM. For the CDR3, the DNA is TGTGCCAGCAGTTCACCTAACTATGGCTACACCTTC. Protein: CASSSPNYGYTF.

This clonotype was found many times. The J gene is TRBJ2-1, the V gene TRBV7-3; the D is unclear. CDR1 is SGHTA, CDR2 FQGTGA, per germline. Trimming stripped 2 bases from V and 10 bases from J, with 15 bases between. The CDR3 runs to 14 residues. The CDR3 is CASSLQYGLGEQFF. The CDR3 DNA reads TGTGCCAGCAGCTTACAATATGGGCTCGGGGAGCAGTTCTTC.

This clonotype was recorded many times. In DNA, the CDR3 is TGTGCCAGCAGCCAACGGGGGGCGGTTGAAGCTTTCTTT. Translated, it gives CASSQRGAVEAFF. The chain recombines TRBV3-1 with TRBJ1-1; tentative D call: TRBD1 (6 bases). The CDR3 runs to 13 residues. CDR1 is LGHDT and CDR2 is YNNKEL in the germline V gene (reference sequence). V was shortened by 2 bases and J by 7 bases, with 11 bases between the two germline ends.

This clonotype was counted at least ten times. The gene calls are TRBV7-2 and TRBJ2-5; D tentatively fits TRBD1 or TRBD2 (5 bases each). The CDR3 loop spans 14 amino acids. The V end lost 5 bases, the J end lost 4 bases, and 14 bases lay between the germline ends. From germline, CDR1 is SGHTA and CDR2 FQGNSA. The CDR3 region is CASSAAGATETQYF. The CDR3 DNA follows: TGTGCCAGCAGCGCCGCCGGGGCGACAGAGACCCAGTACTTC.

This clonotype has ten or more counts. The gene calls are TRBV6-1 and TRBJ1-2; 7 bases are a match to TRBD1. The V segment lost 6 bases and the J segment 3 bases; nucleotides outside the gene matches: 22. Germline V gene lookup returns CDR1 MNHNS and CDR2 SASEGT. The CDR3 covers 19 residues. CDR3 amino acids: CASRPPPALTGRNDYGYTF. DNA for the CDR3: TGTGCCAGCAGGCCGCCTCCCGCCTTGACAGGGAGGAATGACTATGGCTACACCTTC.

This chain connects TRBV18 to TRBJ2-3; D is unresolved. Germline CDR1 KGHSH, CDR2 LQKENI. V lost 1 base and J lost 5, with 7 bases in between. CDR3 length: 13 residues. CDR3 protein: CASSPLSKDTQYF. CDR3 coding DNA: TGTGCCAGCTCACCACTGTCTAAAGATACGCAGTATTTT. The full variable domain, with the rest looked up from reference TRBV18 and TRBJ2-3, is NAGVMQNPRHLVRRRGQEARLRCSPMKGHSHVYWYRQLPEEGLKFMVYLQKENIIDESGMPKERFSAEFPKEGPSILRIQQVVRGDSAAYFCASSPLSKDTQYFGPGTRLTVL.